This T cell receptor beta chain is drawn from a study of shared clonotypes between healthy human individuals. Study background: Per-donor plates numbered three CD4 naive, three CD4 memory, two CD8 naive and one CD8 memory.

Replicate PCRs for sorted subsets used approximately 220 ng DNA; this equaled 25,000 to 35,000 T cell genomes. Repertoires were generated with immunoSEQ multiplex PCR, while TCRdb's copy carries only in-frame clones and drops some. Of some 240,000 clones detected, approximately 65% appear once; the ten largest clones hold approximately 10%. Per germline, CDR1 SGHNT and CDR2 YYREEE (reference sequence). This CDR3 contains 15 residues. V lost 3 bases, J lost 1 base, and 7 bases stayed unmatched. The V call is TRBV5-4, the J call TRBJ2-7; TRBD1 aligns across 7 bases. The receptor comes from a man aged 30 to 45 in good health. Sequencing input: memory CD4+ T cells sorted from blood. Documented subset: CD45RA-negative fraction. The CDR3 DNA reads TGTGCCAGCAGCTCCGGGACAGCACCTTCCTACGAGCAGTACTTC. Amino acid sequence: CASSSGTAPSYEQYF.